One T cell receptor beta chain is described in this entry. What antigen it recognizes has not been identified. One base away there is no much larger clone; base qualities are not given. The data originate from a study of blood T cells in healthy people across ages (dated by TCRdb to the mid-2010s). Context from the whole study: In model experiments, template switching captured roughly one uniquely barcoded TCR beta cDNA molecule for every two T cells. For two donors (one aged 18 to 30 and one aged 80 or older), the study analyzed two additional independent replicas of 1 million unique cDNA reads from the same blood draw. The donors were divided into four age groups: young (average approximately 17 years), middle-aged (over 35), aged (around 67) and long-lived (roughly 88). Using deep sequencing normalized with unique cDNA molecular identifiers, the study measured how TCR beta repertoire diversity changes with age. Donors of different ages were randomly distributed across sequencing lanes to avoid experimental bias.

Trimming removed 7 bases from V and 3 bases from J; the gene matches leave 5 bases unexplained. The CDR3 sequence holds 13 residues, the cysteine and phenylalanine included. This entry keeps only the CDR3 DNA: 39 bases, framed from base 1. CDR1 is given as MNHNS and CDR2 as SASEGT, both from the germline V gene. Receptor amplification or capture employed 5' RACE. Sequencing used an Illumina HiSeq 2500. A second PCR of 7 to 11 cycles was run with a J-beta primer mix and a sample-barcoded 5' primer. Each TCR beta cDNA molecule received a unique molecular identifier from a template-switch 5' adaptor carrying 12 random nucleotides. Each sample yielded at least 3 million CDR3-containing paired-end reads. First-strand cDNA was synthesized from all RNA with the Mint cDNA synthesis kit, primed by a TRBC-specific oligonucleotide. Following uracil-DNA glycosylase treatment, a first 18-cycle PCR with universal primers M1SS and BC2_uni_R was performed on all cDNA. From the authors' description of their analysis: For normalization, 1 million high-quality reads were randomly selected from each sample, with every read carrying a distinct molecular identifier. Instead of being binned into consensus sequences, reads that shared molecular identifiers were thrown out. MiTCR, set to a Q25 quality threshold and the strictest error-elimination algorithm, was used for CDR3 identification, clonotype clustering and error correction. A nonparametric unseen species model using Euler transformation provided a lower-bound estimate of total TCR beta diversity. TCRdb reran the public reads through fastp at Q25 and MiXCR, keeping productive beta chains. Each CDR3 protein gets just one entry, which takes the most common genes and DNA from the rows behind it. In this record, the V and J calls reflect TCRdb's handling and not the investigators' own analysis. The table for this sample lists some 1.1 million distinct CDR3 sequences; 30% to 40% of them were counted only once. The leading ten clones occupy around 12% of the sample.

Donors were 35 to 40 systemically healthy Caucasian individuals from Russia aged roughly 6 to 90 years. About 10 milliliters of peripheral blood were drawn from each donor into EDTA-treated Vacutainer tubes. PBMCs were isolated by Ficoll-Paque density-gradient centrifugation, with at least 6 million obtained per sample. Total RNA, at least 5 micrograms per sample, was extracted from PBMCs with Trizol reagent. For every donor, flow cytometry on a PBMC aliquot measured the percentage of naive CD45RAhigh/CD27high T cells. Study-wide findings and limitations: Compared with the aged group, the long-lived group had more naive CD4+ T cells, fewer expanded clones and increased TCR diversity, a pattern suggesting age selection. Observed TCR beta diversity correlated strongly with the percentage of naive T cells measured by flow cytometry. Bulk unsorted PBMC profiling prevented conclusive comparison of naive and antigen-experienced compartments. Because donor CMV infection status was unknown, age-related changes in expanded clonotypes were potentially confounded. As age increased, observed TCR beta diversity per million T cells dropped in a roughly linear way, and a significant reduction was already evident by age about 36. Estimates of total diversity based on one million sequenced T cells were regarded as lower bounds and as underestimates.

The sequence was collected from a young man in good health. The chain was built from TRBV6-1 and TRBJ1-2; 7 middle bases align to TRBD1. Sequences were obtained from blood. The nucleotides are TGTGCCAGCACTGTAGGGGGCTACTATGGCTACACCTTC. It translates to CASTVGGYYGYTF.